The 14 T cell receptor beta chains below all came from one sample that was sequenced in a study of blood T cell repertoires in COVID-19. The assay was immunoSEQ multiplex PCR, and TCRdb's table has in-frame clones only and misses some. The data contain 270,000 or so clones, roughly 86% of them singletons. The specimen was peripheral blood. These receptors were obtained from a man aged 40-55 years with active or convalescent COVID-19.

The chain combines TRBV4-1 with TRBJ2-1; 11 positions match TRBD1. Trimming cost V 3 bases and J 10 bases; bases outside gene matches: 11. This CDR3 is built from 16 residues. From germline, CDR1 is MGHRA and CDR2 YSYEKL. In DNA, the CDR3 is TGCGCCAGCAGCCACCTAGGACAGGGGGCGGATTACGAGCAGTTCTTC. Its protein is CASSHLGQGADYEQFF.

The chain combines TRBV28 with TRBJ2-3; TRBD2 aligns across 8 bases. Germline V gives CDR1 MDHEN, CDR2 SYDVKM. CDR3 length: 17 residues. V shed 7 bases and J 5 bases; nucleotides not matched to a gene: 17. DNA of the CDR3: TGTGCCAGCAACCCCTCCCGGGGAGGTAGCGGGGTAGATACGCAGTATTTT. Its protein product is CASNPSRGGSGVDTQYF. Filled out from reference TRBV28 and TRBJ2-3, the complete variable domain reads DVKVTQSSRYLVKRTGEKVFLECVQDMDHENMFWYRQDPGLGLRLIYFSYDVKMKEKGDIPEGYSVSREKKERFSLILESASTNQTSMYLCASNPSRGGSGVDTQYFGPGTRLTVL.

V gene TRBV6-4 combines with J gene TRBJ2-1, with D unclear. Trimming cost V 0 bases and J 0 bases, with 6 bases left between them. This CDR3 comprises 15 residues. CDR1 is MRHNA and CDR2 is SNTAGT in the germline V gene. Here the CDR3 reads CASSDSGSSYNEQFF. CDR3 bases: TGTGCCAGCAGTGACTCTGGCAGCTCCTACAATGAGCAGTTCTTC.

The gene calls are TRBV19 and TRBJ1-1, with D maybe TRBD1 (6 bases). Trimming took 0 bases from V and 2 from J, leaving 7 bases between them. CDR1 and CDR2 (germline): LNHDA, SQIVND (reference sequence). The CDR3 sequence is 14 residues long. The CDR3 DNA reads as TGTGCCAGTAGTATAGAGACAGGAAACACTGAAGCTTTCTTT. Translation gives CASSIETGNTEAFF.

The gene calls are TRBV10-3 and TRBJ2-5, with 9 positions matching TRBD2. The CDR3 is made up of 16 amino acids. Germline trimming cut 2 bases from V and 5 bases from J; bases unmatched to any gene: 9. Germline V gives CDR1 ENHRY, CDR2 SYGVKD. The CDR3, as DNA: TGTGCCATCAGTGAGGGGTTAGCGGGAGAGGGGGAGACCCAGTACTTC. The encoded protein is CAISEGLAGEGETQYF.

The chain recombines TRBV7-9 with TRBJ2-7; tentatively, D is TRBD1 (6 bases). Germline assignment: CDR1 SEHNR and CDR2 FQNEAQ (reference sequence). The CDR3 spans 17 residues. Between the trimmed V and J ends, which lost 2 bases and 5 bases, there was a span of 22 bases. CDR3 region: CASSLFPTDRPAHEQYF. CDR3 DNA sequence: TGTGCCAGCAGCTTATTCCCAACGGACAGACCCGCACACGAGCAGTACTTC.

V gene TRBV6-1 combines with J gene TRBJ1-2; the D gene is possibly TRBD1 (6 bases). The CDR3 is 16 residues long. With 4 bases removed from V and 0 bases from J, the gap between germline ends came to 15 bases. Germline loops: CDR1 MNHNS, CDR2 SASEGT. CDR3 nucleotide sequence: TGTGCCAGCAGTGCGTACAGGGTGGCGGCTAACTATGGCTACACCTTC. Protein sequence: CASSAYRVAANYGYTF.

This rearrangement joins TRBV3-1 (or the pseudogene TRBV3-2) to TRBJ1-3; 8 bases are shared with TRBD1. The J segment lost 0 bases and the V segment lost 4 bases, leaving 5 bases of the junction unmatched. Germline lookup yields CDR1 LGHDT and CDR2 YNNKEL (reference sequence). The CDR3 extends over 16 amino acids. This chain's CDR3 is CASSPSGTGSGNTIYF. Here the CDR3 DNA reads TGTGCCAGCAGCCCGTCCGGGACAGGCTCTGGAAACACCATATATTTT.

The V and J genes are TRBV7-9 and TRBJ1-2; D ambiguous. V shed 2 bases and J shed 8 bases, with 12 bases lying between them. CDR3 length: 13 amino acids. Germline V gene sequence: CDR1 SEHNR, CDR2 FQNEAQ (reference sequence). The CDR3 reads CASSLSGPGGYTF. As DNA, the CDR3 is TGTGCCAGCAGCTTATCTGGGCCTGGAGGCTACACCTTC.

The genes are TRBV5-6 and TRBJ1-2; D is ambiguous. The CDR3 is 15 residues long. Germline assignment: CDR1 SGHDT and CDR2 YYEEEE. Trimming pared 0 bases from V and 4 bases from J, leaving 13 bases between. The CDR3 DNA sequence: TGTGCCAGCAGCTTGGACCTAGGAAGGAGCTATGGCTACACCTTC. The encoded protein is CASSLDLGRSYGYTF. Variable domain in full (rest from reference TRBV5-6 and TRBJ1-2): DAGVTQSPTHLIKTRGQQVTLRCSPKSGHDTVSWYQQALGQGPQFIFQYYEEEERQRGNFPDRFSGHQFPNYSSELNVNALLLGDSALYLCASSLDLGRSYGYTFGSGTRLTVV.

The V gene is TRBV7-2, the J gene TRBJ2-1; 7 nucleotides align to TRBD2. In germline, CDR1 is SGHTA, CDR2 FQGNSA. V shed 4 bases and J 10 bases; nucleotides not matched to a gene: 7. This CDR3 is 13 amino acids long. The CDR3 protein is CASSSPSAGEQFF. CDR3 sequence (DNA): TGTGCCAGCAGCTCACCCTCAGCGGGAGAGCAGTTCTTC.

CDR3 in DNA: TGTGCCAGCAGCCCCCCGGGGGCTGAAGCTTTCTTT. Protein sequence: CASSPPGAEAFF. This chain uses TRBV28 with TRBJ1-1, with D perhaps matching TRBD1 (5 bases). The length of the CDR3 is 12 residues. Trimming shortened V by 6 bases and J by 6 bases, and 11 bases separated the two germline ends. CDR1 and CDR2 from the germline V gene are MDHEN and SYDVKM.

The V and J genes are TRBV5-4 and TRBJ1-1; tentatively, D is TRBD1 (6 bases). Germline V gives CDR1 SGHNT, CDR2 YYREEE (reference sequence). The CDR3 is 14 amino acids. Trimming took off 4 bases at V and 2 bases at J, with 12 bases between the two ends. CDR3 loop: CASSRGTENTEAFF. The CDR3 nucleotides are TGTGCCAGCAGCAGGGGGACGGAAAACACTGAAGCTTTCTTT.

This chain connects TRBV6-1 to TRBJ2-3; a weak D match, TRBD1 (6 bases). The CDR3 totals 12 residues. Germline V CDR1 and CDR2: MNHNS, SASEGT. Trimming removed 3 bases from V and 6 bases from J, with 7 bases in between. For the CDR3, the DNA is TGTGCCAGCAGTGAGGGGGCGGATACGCAGTATTTT. This translates into CASSEGADTQYF.